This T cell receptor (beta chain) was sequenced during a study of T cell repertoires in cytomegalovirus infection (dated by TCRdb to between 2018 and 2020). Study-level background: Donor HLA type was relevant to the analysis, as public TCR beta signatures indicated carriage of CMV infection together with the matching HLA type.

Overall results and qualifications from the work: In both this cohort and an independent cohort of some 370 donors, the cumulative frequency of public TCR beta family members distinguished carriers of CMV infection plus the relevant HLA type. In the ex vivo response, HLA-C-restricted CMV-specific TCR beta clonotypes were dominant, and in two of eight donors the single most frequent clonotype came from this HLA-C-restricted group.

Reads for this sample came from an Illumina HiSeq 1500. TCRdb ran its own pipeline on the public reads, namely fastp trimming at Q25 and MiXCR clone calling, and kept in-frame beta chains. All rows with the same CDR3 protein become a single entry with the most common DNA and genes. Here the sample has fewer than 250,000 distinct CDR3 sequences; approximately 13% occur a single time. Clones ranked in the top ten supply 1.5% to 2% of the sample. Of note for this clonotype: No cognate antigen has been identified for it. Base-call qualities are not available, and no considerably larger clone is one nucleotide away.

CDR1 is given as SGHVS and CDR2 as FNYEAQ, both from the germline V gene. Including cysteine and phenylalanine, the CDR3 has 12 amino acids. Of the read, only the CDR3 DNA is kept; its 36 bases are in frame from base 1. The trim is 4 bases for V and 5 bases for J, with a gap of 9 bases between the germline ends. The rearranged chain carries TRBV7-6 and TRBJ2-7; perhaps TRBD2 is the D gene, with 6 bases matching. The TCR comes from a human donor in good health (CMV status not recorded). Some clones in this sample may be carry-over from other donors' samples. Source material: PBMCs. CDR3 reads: CASSSGLNEQYF. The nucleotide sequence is TGTGCCAGCAGCTCGGGACTGAACGAGCAGTACTTC.